The clone carrying this TCR beta chain showed up just a few times. The sample is drawn from a study of sequential checkpoint blockade in melanoma. Looking at the study overall: Each arm's sequence ended with maintenance nivolumab.

Germline loops: CDR1 MNHEY, CDR2 SVGAGI. This CDR3 is 15 amino acids long. Trimming left V 8 bases short and J 4 bases short, with 18 bases between. Clones were sequenced by immunoSEQ multiplex PCR, and TCRdb holds only the in-frame ones, with some missing. Here the sample spans about 20,000 clones, 82% being singletons. The treatment is: randomized to nivolumab then ipilimumab (arm A) or the reverse (arm B). Sorted cells were live CD3+CD8+, lacking CD19 and CD56, from PBMCs. The specimen comprised CD8+ T cells sorted from blood (inferred from file names), sampled from a patient given nivolumab and ipilimumab in sequence. The TCR comes from a human donor with melanoma. The chain is built from TRBV6-5 and TRBJ1-3; maybe TRBD1 (5 bases). CDR3 sequence: CASSPGSGGGNTIYF. For the CDR3, the DNA is TGTGCCAGCTCCCCGGGTTCGGGGGGAGGAAACACCATATATTTT.